Sequencing of this TCR beta chain was carried out in a study of cytomegalovirus exposure and HLA in healthy donors (TCRdb year 2017). Context from the whole study: An earlier analysis of 587 of the donors reported approximately 300 Gb of sequence data and around 120 million unique TCR beta sequences obtained from around 190 million T cells. Every repertoire in the discovery cohort had been generated on one and the same sequencing platform. In the later analysis, no new phenotypic data were used to find candidate immune exposures; instead, reliance was placed on TCR beta sequences and their occurrence across donors. Five DR-DQ haplotypes were handled as single units for association and clustering because linkage in the cohort was strong. Typing coverage differed by locus: A, B, C, DRB1 and DQB1 were typed in roughly 620-630 donors, DQA1 in 500 to 550, DPA1 in around 580, and DPB1 in just under 490. Across approximately 400 genotyped donors of the cohort, an average of roughly 200,000 unique TCR beta nucleotide sequences per donor were sequenced, and approximately 17% of those sequences were non-productive. A separate validation cohort of roughly 110 different subjects was used in addition to the 666-subject first cohort. To predict cytomegalovirus infection status, the study brought together high-throughput TCR immunosequencing, statistical association of individual TCRs with disease status, and machine learning. Donor age, sex, ethnicity and CMV serostatus were collected together with the repertoire data. The T cell repertoires of some 670 subjects were profiled by immunosequencing and related to cytomegalovirus serostatus. An early release covering 500 to 750 HLA-typed donors comprised approximately 300 gigabases of sequencing data and around 86 million unique TCR sequences. The study aimed to test whether cataloging public T cell receptors could reveal signatures of past pathogen exposure. Class I and class II HLA loci were covered by the typing at four-digit resolution. Genome-wide SNP genotypes for about 60% of the roughly 670 donors were used in a later genetic analysis, which treated that subset as a discovery cohort. The genetic ancestry cluster associated with self-reported Caucasian donors included roughly four fifths of the approximately 430 genotyped donors. An earlier analysis of several hundred of the donors used high-throughput TCR beta sequencing to judge whether each TCR beta V gene segment behaved as functional or pseudogenic. A later analysis re-analyzed previously published TCR beta repertoires from 600 to 850 donors and added high-resolution HLA genotyping to study TCR occurrence patterns. What the study reported, not specific to this receptor: A later analysis found that most CMV-associated TCR beta chains appeared HLA-restricted, with HLA associations seemingly driven largely by CMV exposure. Because HLA typing was unavailable for some donors at each locus, only the typed subset was used in association tests. The authors suggested that the approach could potentially be extended to other disease states and immunological phenotypes. Seventeen rarely observed V segments, including chromosome 9 orphons, were excluded from the earlier analysis of about 500 of the donors because counts were too low. The cohort was sequenced for TCR beta chains only, and without alpha or paired-chain data the features that could be detected were limited. Linkage disequilibrium might explain the correlated functional status among segregating V segments, but an unknown experimental factor could not be excluded. Most TCR sequences were seen in very few donors, while some public TCRs were found in many individuals. In an earlier analysis of 587 of the donors, most TCR beta V segments were observed in productive rearrangements about 87% or about 30% of the time, broadly matching IMGT annotations. In a later analysis, the rate of TCR association differed among HLA loci, with DRB1 alleles having the most associated TCRs and HLA-C alleles having the fewest. CMV serostatus was the only immune exposure information available for the cohort. A few of the identified cytomegalovirus-associated TCR beta chains were confirmed in vitro to be specific for cytomegalovirus antigens. Assigning TCR associations to individual alleles was difficult when HLA alleles, especially DR and DQ, strongly co-occurred. Cytomegalovirus status was reported to be diagnosed by the classifier with high specificity and sensitivity in both the original and validation cohorts. In the study, approximately 150 TCR beta chains were listed as associated with cytomegalovirus. The 87-base-pair reads could not distinguish some IMGT-functional V segments, including TRBV6-2 and TRBV6-3, so those segments were excluded. Presence/absence analyses assumed roughly uniform sequencing depth across donors, an assumption that may not hold. At a false discovery rate of 0.05, a later analysis linked roughly 17,000 TCR beta sequences to specific HLA alleles. In a later analysis, several top co-occurrence clusters were reported to appear linked to parvovirus B19, influenza, CMV and Epstein-Barr virus. The sequencing pipeline was judged likely to have produced a cluster of highly shared sequence variants as a technical artifact. Compared with the roughly 710-donor mean, donors in an Asian-associated ancestry cluster had fewer N-insertions in productive TCRs, according to a later genetic analysis. A further reported finding was that TCR beta sequences accurately predicted the HLA-A and HLA-B alleles for most subjects in the first cohort. In a later analysis, HLA-associated TCR beta chains showed more clonal expansion and lower generation probabilities than non-associated chains that were equally common. A later genetic analysis associated a missense DCLRE1C variant with V-gene and J-gene trimming of TCR beta chains, and an independent cohort replicated the association.

For this clone: The antigen it binds to is not known. No much larger clone exists at a distance of one base, and base qualities are not known.

CDR1 is given as MGHRA and CDR2 as YSYEKL, both from the germline V gene. Spanning cysteine to phenylalanine, the CDR3 consists of 19 amino acids. The CDR3 DNA has 57 bases and is translated from base 1. V is trimmed back by 1 base and J by 8 bases, and the junction contains 19 bases that no gene match accounts for. The cohort consisted of 666 healthy bone marrow donors. Cohort members were all nominally healthy when sampled, although unrecorded immune exposures were likely present. The donor was CMV seronegative and belonged to the group of 380 or so seronegative cohort members. A peripheral blood sample was collected from each donor, and TCR beta sequencing was performed on peripheral blood mononuclear cells. The Qiagen DNeasy Blood Extraction Kit was used to extract genomic DNA from the blood cell samples. Receptors were amplified or captured by the immunoSEQ multiplex PCR assay. A mixture of 60 forward primers for TCR Vbeta segments and 13 reverse primers for TCR Jbeta segments was used in the multiplex PCR. The CDR3 region of rearranged TCR beta genes was amplified from genomic DNA with a multiplex PCR assay. On the Illumina HiSeq System, the amplified TCR beta libraries were sequenced as 87-base-pair reads. For the original study's pipeline: A later analysis tallied around 80 million unique TCR beta chains across the 700 or so repertoires, and about 12 million of those chains were shared by two or more donors. A nearest-neighbor algorithm error-corrected the raw reads and collapsed the reads into unique sequences, merging closely related sequences to remove PCR and sequencing errors. V, D and J gene segments were assigned by aligning CDR3 sequences to IMGT reference sequences. Each retained sequence needed at least a six-nucleotide match to both a V gene segment and a J gene segment. Rearrangements were called productive when the CDR3 lacked stop codons and stayed in frame with V and J; all others were non-productive. CDR3 was defined according to IMGT convention as the region running from the second conserved V-encoded cysteine to the conserved J-encoded phenylalanine. The earlier analysis of 500 to 650 of the donors excluded any sequence lacking an unambiguous match to a single V gene segment. In an earlier analysis of a few hundred of the donors, V segments were called functional above 56.7% productive rearrangements and were called segregating when the between-donor standard deviation exceeded 5%. A statistical classification framework was developed to diagnose cytomegalovirus status using the catalog of TCR beta chain sequences. In a later analysis, TCR nucleotide sequences were compared against IMGT/GENE-DB human TR gene sequences so that V and J genes could be assigned. A later analysis assigned CDR3 sequences and most-parsimonious VDJ recombination scenarios with the TCRdist pipeline. A later analysis defined each TCR beta chain by its CDR3 amino acid sequence plus V-gene family, and excluded reads lacking a unique V-gene family. To address suspected cross-contamination and a sequencing artifact, a later analysis removed around 590 highly shared, low-generation-probability nucleotide sequences. A later analysis calculated a clonal expansion index for each public chain from normalized within-repertoire ranks of inferred template counts. In a later analysis, generation probabilities were computed with a VDJ recombination model fitted to out-of-frame rearrangements, and the resulting probabilities were checked against IGoR. In a later analysis, TCR-TCR, TCR-HLA and TCR-CMV co-occurrence was scored with hypergeometric tests, and a repertoire-size bias correction was applied to TCR pairs. False discovery rates were estimated in a later analysis by permuting HLA or CMV assignments 20 times. In a later analysis, co-occurring TCRs were grouped using DBSCAN, with TCRdist sequence similarity added in when clustering inside HLA-allele-positive subsets. For co-occurrence clustering, repertoires with fewer than 30,000 or more than 120,000 public chains were excluded, along with roughly 5 repertoires with anomalous nucleotide sharing. In TCRdb, the immuneACCESS table is reduced to in-frame sequences with V and J assigned. These tables do not hold every clone; where another copy was compared, an unresolved V gene accounts for under half, and the others remain unexplained. The DNA was the basis for D and trimming; V, J and clone size are from that table. Within this sample are around 100,000 clones, with around 73% of them counted one time only. Of the sample, roughly 3.6% falls within the top ten clones.

The sequenced sample consisted of PBMCs. The chain links TRBV4-1 with TRBJ2-1, with TRBD2 identical over 8 junction bases. The receptor was isolated from a middle-aged man in good health and CMV-seronegative. The CDR3 here reads CASSQGEALSGGTGYEQFF. In nucleotide form, the sequence is TGCGCCAGCAGCCAAGGGGAGGCCCTAAGCGGGGGCACCGGGTATGAGCAGTTCTTC.